The TCR beta chain described here comes from a study of beta chain bispecific antibodies for T cell cancers. Across the whole study: Jurkat cells expressed TRBV12-3; HPB-ALL cells expressed TRBV5-5. The study, taken as a whole, reports: TRBV5-6, highly similar to TRBV5-5, is cross-recognized by anti-TRBV5-5 antibody. The leukemia cells, rather than normal T cells, gave most of the targeted TRBV signal.

Germline-derived CDR1 and CDR2 are MNHEY and SVGAGI. Trimming removed 6 bases from V and 2 bases from J, with 13 bases in between. The CDR3 runs to 15 residues. Expansion lasted 2 to 3 days, with either anti-CD3 antibody OKT3 or CD3/CD28 beads. Ten or more counts support this clonotype. Its antigen is currently unknown. Each CDR3 protein gets one entry after TCRdb re-called the 5' RACE reads with MiXCR. The table includes 7,000 to 9,500 distinct CDR3 sequences, 2.2% detected once. The TCR comes from a human donor in good health. Some clones in this sample may be carry-over from other donors' samples. The sample was T cells from a healthy donor cultured with Jurkat leukemia cells, taken from a culture containing an anti-CD19 bispecific antibody. The chain is built from TRBV6-5 and TRBJ2-2; possible D gene TRBD2, 5 bases. The CDR3, as DNA: TGTGCCAGCAGCCCCGGACTCTACAACACCGGGGAGCTGTTTTTT. This codes for CASSPGLYNTGELFF.